Listed here is a single TCR beta chain. Its antigen remains unidentified. The PCR was carried out with 60 Vbeta primers and 13 Jbeta primers. Assay: immunoSEQ multiplex PCR; the TCRdb copy retains only in-frame clones and omits some. This listing includes about 59,000 clones. This sample was included in a study of cytomegalovirus exposure and HLA in healthy donors. Study results and limitations: Specificity of three CMV-associated chains for CMV antigens was verified in vitro.

CDR3 length equals 16 residues. Germline V gene data show CDR1 as SGHTA and CDR2 as FQGNSA. V gave up 4 bases and J gave up 3 bases, with 15 bases separating them. This sequence originates from a man under 40 in good health and CMV-seropositive. The rearrangement links TRBV7-2 to TRBJ2-2; possibly TRBD2 for D (6 bases). The specimen was PBMCs. DNA for the CDR3: TGTGCCAGCAGCTCACGTGTGGGAGGAGACACCGGGGAGCTGTTTTTT. It translates to CASSSRVGGDTGELFF.